This is a list of T cell receptor beta chains from one sample in a study of blood T cell repertoires in COVID-19. Sequencing was performed with immunoSEQ multiplex PCR; in TCRdb, only in-frame clones are kept and a portion is missing. The table includes roughly 250,000 clones, more than 70% detected once. What was sequenced was peripheral blood. Source of these receptors: a woman aged 45-65 years with acute or convalescent COVID-19. Both conserved end residues are part of each CDR3.

v_gene: TRBV4-1
CDR3aa: CASSQAGAGVGDEQFF

v_gene: TRBV12-3/TRBV12-4
CDR3aa: CASSFSMNTEAFF

v_gene: TRBV4-2
CDR3aa: CASSHRLAGDTQYF

v_gene: TRBV11-1
CDR3aa: CASSLDREKLFF

v_gene: TRBV29-1
CDR3aa: CSAVRQGPYEQYF

v_gene: TRBV9
CDR3aa: CASSPGQGYNEQFF

v_gene: TRBV11-3
CDR3aa: CASSLEGTGPSSPLHF

v_gene: TRBV5-1
CDR3aa: CASSLFSTDAGEQFF

v_gene: TRBV27
CDR3aa: CASSSKLPGLAGSEQFF

v_gene: TRBV30
CDR3aa: CAWSVYSNSQPQHF

v_gene: TRBV5-4
CDR3aa: CASSQRDRGDEQYF

v_gene: TRBV10-3
CDR3aa: CAISTSGRGSLHEQYF

v_gene: TRBV7-3
CDR3aa: CASSLLGGDTGELFF

v_gene: TRBV5-8
CDR3aa: CASSLDSARSNQPQHF

v_gene: TRBV5-6
CDR3aa: CASSPPTSGATDTQYF

v_gene: TRBV24-1
CDR3aa: CATSGAGALDTQYF

v_gene: TRBV28
CDR3aa: CASSFWTSGTNEQFF

v_gene: TRBV5-1
CDR3aa: CASSAGQMNTEAFF

v_gene: TRBV27
CDR3aa: CASSLWDRNSYEQYF

v_gene: TRBV5-1
CDR3aa: CASSLMGSQETQYF

v_gene: TRBV7-6
CDR3aa: CASSRTGTVGYEQYF

v_gene: TRBV6-5
CDR3aa: CAARAIGDKSTQYF

v_gene: TRBV29-1
CDR3aa: CSVGGGGVYEQYF

v_gene: TRBV7-2
CDR3aa: CASSSRLVPLHNEQFF

v_gene: TRBV7-2
CDR3aa: CASSPRTGQETQYF

v_gene: TRBV5-1
CDR3aa: CASSLDKLNYGYTF

v_gene: TRBV7-3
CDR3aa: CASSSRGFSTDTQYF

v_gene: TRBV25-1
CDR3aa: CASSFSSGNTIYF

v_gene: TRBV4-1
CDR3aa: CASSHPQGADGYTF

v_gene: TRBV29-1
CDR3aa: CSVAQGAGVLNTEAFF

v_gene: TRBV30
CDR3aa: CAWSGQGGEQYF

v_gene: TRBV3-1/TRBV3-2
CDR3aa: CASSQGDRPNEKLFF

v_gene: TRBV2
CDR3aa: CASNAGGAEKLFF

v_gene: TRBV9
CDR3aa: CASSVHRLASSYEQYF

v_gene: TRBV28
CDR3aa: CASTVGQDGYTF

v_gene: TRBV11-1
CDR3aa: CASSLAGVRYEQYF

v_gene: TRBV27
CDR3aa: CASSITGGNEQFF

v_gene: TRBV29-1
CDR3aa: CSVSGSRETQYF

v_gene: TRBV27
CDR3aa: CASSLSQASYEQYF

v_gene: TRBV3-1/TRBV3-2
CDR3aa: CASSQGRTNLQETQYF

v_gene: TRBV5-6
CDR3aa: CASTIRGLGATIYF

v_gene: TRBV24-1
CDR3aa: CATSDLGGQGYNEQFF